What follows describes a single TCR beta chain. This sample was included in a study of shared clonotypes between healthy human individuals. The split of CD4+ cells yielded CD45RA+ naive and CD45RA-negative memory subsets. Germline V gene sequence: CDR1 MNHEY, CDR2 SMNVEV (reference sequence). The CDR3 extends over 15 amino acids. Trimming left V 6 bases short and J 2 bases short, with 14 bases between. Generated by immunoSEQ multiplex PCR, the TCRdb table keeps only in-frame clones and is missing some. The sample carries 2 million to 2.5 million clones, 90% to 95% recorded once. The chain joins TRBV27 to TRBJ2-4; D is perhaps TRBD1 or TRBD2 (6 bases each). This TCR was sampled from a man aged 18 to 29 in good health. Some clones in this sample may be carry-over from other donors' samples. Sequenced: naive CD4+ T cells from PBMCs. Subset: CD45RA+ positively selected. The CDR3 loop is CASSPLGGPKNIQYF. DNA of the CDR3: TGTGCCAGCAGCCCCCTAGGGGGGCCCAAAAACATTCAGTACTTC.